Presented here are 10 T cell receptor beta chains from one specimen sequenced in a study of post-analysis software for immune sequencing data. Study-wide results and caveats: In patients, TRBV5-6, TRBV5-1 and TRBV20-1 belonged to five or six TRBV segments found more frequently than in controls.

These receptors' antigens are unknown. cDNA libraries for TCR beta contained unique molecular identifiers. TCRdb reprocessed the PCR reads via MiXCR and lists one record per CDR3 protein. This sample has approximately 730,000 distinct CDR3 sequences, with roughly 29% found just once. Sequences were obtained from blood. These TCRs come from a girl aged 10-17 years with multiple sclerosis.

Notes on this clonotype: A read error may be the cause here, since a much bigger clone is one base away. This rearrangement joins TRBV29-1 to TRBJ2-7; D possibly corresponds to TRBD2 (5 bases). V was pared by 4 bases and J by 1 base, with 14 bases between. Germline V CDR1 and CDR2: SQVTM, ANQGSEA. The CDR3 extends over 14 amino acids. The CDR3 is CSVGTGIGSYEQYF. In nucleotides, the CDR3 is TGCAGCGTTGGAACCGGGATAGGATCCTACGAGCAGTACTTC.

This clonotype appeared a few times. The chain combines TRBV7-2 with TRBJ1-5; 7 nucleotides match TRBD1. The junction had 10 bases not matched to a gene; V was cut back by 2 bases and J by 3 bases. The CDR3 is made up of 17 amino acids. CDR1 is SGHTA, CDR2 FQGNSA, per germline. CDR3 nucleotides: TGTGCCAGCAGCTTATATCCCCCGGGACAGTACAATCAGCCCCAGCATTTT. Encoded protein: CASSLYPPGQYNQPQHF.

A few counts support this clonotype. No conserved phenylalanine or tryptophan is present at the end of the CDR3, so a read error is the likely explanation. The genes are TRBV4-2 and TRBJ2-1; 11 bases line up with TRBD2. The length of the CDR3 is 18 residues. J was trimmed by 4 bases and V by 1 base; bases with no gene match: 9. Germline CDR1 reads LGHNA; CDR2 reads YNFKEQ. As DNA, the CDR3 is TGTGCCAGCAGCCAAGGAGCCGTAGCGGGGGGGCTTTACAATGAGCAGTTCGTC. It translates to CASSQGAVAGGLYNEQFV.

This clonotype was observed a few times. The rearrangement links TRBV4-3 to TRBJ2-3; D is perhaps TRBD1 (5 bases). CDR3 size: 15 residues. Trimming pared 0 bases from V and 6 bases from J, leaving 13 bases between. Germline V gene sequence: CDR1 LGHNA, CDR2 YSLEER. CDR3 coding DNA: TGCGCCAGCAGCCAAGAGGGCAGGGTGTCGGATACGCAGTATTTT. Its protein is CASSQEGRVSDTQYF.

This clonotype was counted only a few times. The genes are TRBV28 and TRBJ2-7; 15 nucleotides align to TRBD2. This CDR3 contains 18 residues. Germline V gene lookup returns CDR1 MDHEN and CDR2 SYDVKM. Trimming at V came to 3 bases and at J to 2 bases, leaving 8 bases not matched to a gene. CDR3 residues: CASSFSGLAGGSTYEQYF. The CDR3 DNA reads as TGTGCCAGCAGTTTCTCGGGACTAGCGGGAGGTTCTACCTACGAGCAGTACTTC.

In its sample, this clonotype was seen a few times. The chain uses TRBV4-3 and TRBJ2-3; TRBD2 might be the D (5 bases). Trimming left V 0 bases short and J 5 bases short, with 12 bases between. There are 15 residues in the CDR3. The V gene's germline CDR1 is LGHNA and CDR2 YSLEER. The CDR3 DNA follows: TGCGCCAGCAGCCAAGATTCCGGGGTTGGAGATACGCAGTATTTT. Translated: CASSQDSGVGDTQYF.

This clonotype has just a few counts. V gene TRBV20-1 combines with J gene TRBJ2-3, with TRBD1 matching 9 bases. There are 16 residues in the CDR3. V was clipped by 0 bases and J by 4 bases; unmatched bases: 8. CDR1 DFQATT and CDR2 SNEGSKA come from the germline V gene (reference sequence). Written as DNA, the CDR3 is TGCAGTGCTAGAGATCTCAGGAGACAGGGGGCAGATACGCAGTATTTT. Translating gives CSARDLRRQGADTQYF.

In this sample, this clonotype turned up a few times. J is TRBJ2-5 and V is TRBV20-1; TRBD2 matches at 10 bases. CDR3 length equals 15 residues. Germline lookup yields CDR1 DFQATT and CDR2 SNEGSKA (reference sequence). V trimming: 3 bases; J trimming: 5 bases; junction bases outside the gene matches: 9. The CDR3 nucleotides are TGCAGTGCTAGTGAAGCGGGAGGGCCTCGGGAGACCCAGTACTTC. This codes for CSASEAGGPRETQYF.

As concerns this clonotype: Germline and junction disagree at one end, which may indicate a read error. J is TRBJ2-2 and V is TRBV7-8; possible D gene TRBD2, 5 bases. Germline loops: CDR1 SGHVS, CDR2 FQNEAQ. The CDR3 extends over 20 amino acids. The CDR3 loop is CASSLGLWTADPSGTGERFF. The CDR3 DNA follows: TGTGCCAGCAGCTTAGGGCTGTGGACGGCAGACCCCTCGGGCACCGGGGAGCGGTTTTTT.

The V gene is TRBV4-3, the J gene TRBJ2-1; 10 bases line up with TRBD2. V lost 0 bases and J lost 1; bases outside the gene matches: 3. Per germline, CDR1 LGHNA and CDR2 YSLEER. The length of the CDR3 is 17 residues. In DNA form, the CDR3 reads TGCGCCAGCAGCCAAGATACTAGCGGGACTTCCTACAATGAGCAGTTCTTC. Protein: CASSQDTSGTSYNEQFF.